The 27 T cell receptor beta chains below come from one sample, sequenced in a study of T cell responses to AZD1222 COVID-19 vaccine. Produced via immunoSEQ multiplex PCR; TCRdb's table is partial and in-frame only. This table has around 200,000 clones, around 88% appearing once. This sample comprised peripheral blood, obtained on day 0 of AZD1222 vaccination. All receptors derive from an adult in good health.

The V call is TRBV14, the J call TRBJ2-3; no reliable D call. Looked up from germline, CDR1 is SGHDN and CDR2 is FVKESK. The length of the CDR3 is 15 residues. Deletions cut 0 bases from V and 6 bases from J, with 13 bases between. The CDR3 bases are TGTGCCAGCAGCCAAGATCTTCACTGGACGGATACGCAGTATTTT. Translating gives CASSQDLHWTDTQYF.

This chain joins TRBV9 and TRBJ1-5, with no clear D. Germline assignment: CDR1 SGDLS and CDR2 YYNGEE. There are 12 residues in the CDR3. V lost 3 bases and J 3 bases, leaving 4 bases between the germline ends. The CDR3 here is CASSANNQPQHF. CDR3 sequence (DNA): TGTGCCAGCAGCGCCAACAATCAGCCCCAGCATTTT.

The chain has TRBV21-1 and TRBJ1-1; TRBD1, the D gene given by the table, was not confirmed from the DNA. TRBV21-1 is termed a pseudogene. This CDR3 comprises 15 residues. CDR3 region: CAIHPGTTPNTEAFF. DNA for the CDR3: TGTGCCATCCATCCCGGGACAACTCCGAACACTGAAGCTTTCTTT.

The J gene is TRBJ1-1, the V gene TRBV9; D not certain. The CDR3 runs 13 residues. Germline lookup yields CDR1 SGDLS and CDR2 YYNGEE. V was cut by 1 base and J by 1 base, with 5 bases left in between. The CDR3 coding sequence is TGTGCCAGCAGCGTATTAGGGAACACTGAAGCTTTCTTT. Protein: CASSVLGNTEAFF.

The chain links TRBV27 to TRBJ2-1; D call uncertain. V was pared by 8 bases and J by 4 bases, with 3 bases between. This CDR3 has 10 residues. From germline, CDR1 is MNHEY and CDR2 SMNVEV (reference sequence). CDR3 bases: TGTGCCAGCGGGTACAATGAGCAGTTCTTC. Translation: CASGYNEQFF.

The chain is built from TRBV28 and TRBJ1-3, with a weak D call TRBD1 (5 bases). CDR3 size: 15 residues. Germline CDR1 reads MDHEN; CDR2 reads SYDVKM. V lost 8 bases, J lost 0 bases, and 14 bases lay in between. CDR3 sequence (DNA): TGTGCCAGCGCCGGGGCCGTAACCTCTGGAAACACCATATATTTT. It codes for CASAGAVTSGNTIYF.

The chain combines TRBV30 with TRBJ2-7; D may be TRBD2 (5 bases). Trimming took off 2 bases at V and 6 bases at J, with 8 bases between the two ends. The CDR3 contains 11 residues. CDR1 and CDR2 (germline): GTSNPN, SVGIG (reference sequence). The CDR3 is CAWSSGFEQYF. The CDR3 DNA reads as TGTGCCTGGAGTTCGGGGTTCGAGCAGTACTTC.

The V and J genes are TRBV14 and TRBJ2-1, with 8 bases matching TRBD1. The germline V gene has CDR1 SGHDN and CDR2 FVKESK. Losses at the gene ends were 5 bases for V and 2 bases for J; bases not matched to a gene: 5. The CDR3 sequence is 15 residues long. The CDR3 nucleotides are TGTGCCAGCAGCTTAACAGGGGGGACCTACAATGAGCAGTTCTTC. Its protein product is CASSLTGGTYNEQFF.

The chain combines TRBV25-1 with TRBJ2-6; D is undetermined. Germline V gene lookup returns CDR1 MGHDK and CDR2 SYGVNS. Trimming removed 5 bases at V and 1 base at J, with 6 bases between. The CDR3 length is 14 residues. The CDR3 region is CASSPGSGANVLTF. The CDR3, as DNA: TGTGCCAGCAGTCCCGGGTCTGGGGCCAACGTCCTGACTTTC.

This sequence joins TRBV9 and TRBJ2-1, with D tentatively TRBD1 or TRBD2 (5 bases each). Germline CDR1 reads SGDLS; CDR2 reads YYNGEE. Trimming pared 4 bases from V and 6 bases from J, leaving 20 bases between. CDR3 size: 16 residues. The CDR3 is CASSLTGTPATNEQFF. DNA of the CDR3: TGTGCCAGCAGCCTCACCGGGACCCCGGCAACCAATGAGCAGTTCTTC.

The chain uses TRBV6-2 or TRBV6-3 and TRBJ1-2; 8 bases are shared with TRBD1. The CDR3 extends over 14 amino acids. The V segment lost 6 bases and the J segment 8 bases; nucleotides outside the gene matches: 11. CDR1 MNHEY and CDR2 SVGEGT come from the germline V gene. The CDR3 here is CASSSPLAGGGYTF. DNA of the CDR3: TGTGCCAGCAGCTCCCCCCTGGCAGGGGGCGGCTACACCTTC.

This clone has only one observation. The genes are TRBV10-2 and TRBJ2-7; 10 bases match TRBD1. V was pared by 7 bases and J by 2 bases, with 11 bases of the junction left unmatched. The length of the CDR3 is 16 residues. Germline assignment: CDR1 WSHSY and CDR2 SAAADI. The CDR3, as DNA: TGCGCCAGCACACAGGGGGGACAGGGGTCCCCCTACGAGCAGTACTTC. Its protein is CASTQGGQGSPYEQYF.

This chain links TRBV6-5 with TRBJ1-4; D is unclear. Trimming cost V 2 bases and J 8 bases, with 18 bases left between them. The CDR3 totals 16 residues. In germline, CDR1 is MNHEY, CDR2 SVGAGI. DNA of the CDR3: TGTGCCAGCAGTTACCCCCGACCCTCACCGGGGGAAAAACTGTTTTTT. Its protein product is CASSYPRPSPGEKLFF.

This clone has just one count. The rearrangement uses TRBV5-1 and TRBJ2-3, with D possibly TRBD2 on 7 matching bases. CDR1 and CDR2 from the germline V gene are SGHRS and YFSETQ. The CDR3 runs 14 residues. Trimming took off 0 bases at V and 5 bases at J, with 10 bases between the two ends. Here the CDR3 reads CASSLDREGDTQYF. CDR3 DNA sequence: TGCGCCAGCAGCTTGGACAGGGAGGGAGATACGCAGTATTTT. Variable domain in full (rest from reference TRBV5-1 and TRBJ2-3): KAGVTQTPRYLIKTRGQQVTLSCSPISGHRSVSWYQQTPGQGLQFLFEYFSETQRNKGNFPGRFSGRQFSNSRSEMNVSTLELGDSALYLCASSLDREGDTQYFGPGTRLTVL.

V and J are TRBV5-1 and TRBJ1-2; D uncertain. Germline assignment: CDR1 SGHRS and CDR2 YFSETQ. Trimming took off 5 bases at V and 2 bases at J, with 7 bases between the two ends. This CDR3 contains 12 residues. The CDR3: CASRQVNYGYTF. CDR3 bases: TGCGCCAGCAGGCAGGTGAACTATGGCTACACCTTC.

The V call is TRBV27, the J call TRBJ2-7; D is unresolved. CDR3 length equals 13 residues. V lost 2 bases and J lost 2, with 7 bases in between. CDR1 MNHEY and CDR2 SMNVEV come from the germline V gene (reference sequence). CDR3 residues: CASSLGLAYEQYF. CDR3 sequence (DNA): TGTGCCAGCAGTTTAGGTCTCGCCTACGAGCAGTACTTC.

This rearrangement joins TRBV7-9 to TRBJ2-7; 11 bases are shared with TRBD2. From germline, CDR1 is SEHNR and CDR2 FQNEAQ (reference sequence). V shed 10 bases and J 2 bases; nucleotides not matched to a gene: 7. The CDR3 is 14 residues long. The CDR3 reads CATGGTSGPYEQYF. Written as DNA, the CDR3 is TGTGCCACCGGCGGGACTAGCGGTCCCTACGAGCAGTACTTC.

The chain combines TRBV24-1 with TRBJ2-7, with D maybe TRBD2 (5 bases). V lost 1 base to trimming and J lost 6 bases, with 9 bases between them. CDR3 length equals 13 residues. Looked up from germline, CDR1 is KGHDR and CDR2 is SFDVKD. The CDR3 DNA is TGTGCCACCAGTGATTTACCCGCGGGCGAGCAGTACTTC. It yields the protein CATSDLPAGEQYF.

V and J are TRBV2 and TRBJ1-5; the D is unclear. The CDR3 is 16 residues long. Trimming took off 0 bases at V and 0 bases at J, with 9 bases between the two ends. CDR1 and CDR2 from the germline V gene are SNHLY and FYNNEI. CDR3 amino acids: CASSEARKYSNQPQHF. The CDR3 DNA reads TGTGCCAGCAGTGAAGCGAGGAAATATAGCAATCAGCCCCAGCATTTT.

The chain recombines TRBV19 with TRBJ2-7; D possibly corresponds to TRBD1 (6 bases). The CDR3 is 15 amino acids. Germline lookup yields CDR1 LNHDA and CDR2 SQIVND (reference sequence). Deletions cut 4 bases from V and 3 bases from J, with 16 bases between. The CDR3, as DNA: TGTGCCAGTAGTACCACCCTAACAGGGCGCTACGAGCAGTACTTC. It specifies CASSTTLTGRYEQYF.

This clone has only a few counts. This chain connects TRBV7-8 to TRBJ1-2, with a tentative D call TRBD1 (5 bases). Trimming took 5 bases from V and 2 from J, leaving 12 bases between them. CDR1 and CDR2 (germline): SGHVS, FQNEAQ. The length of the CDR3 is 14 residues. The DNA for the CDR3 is TGTGCCAGCAGCCCGACCGGGGGGAACTATGGCTACACCTTC. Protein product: CASSPTGGNYGYTF.

The CDR3 DNA reads as TGTGCCAGCAGCCACAACACCGGTAGTGAGCTGTTTTTT. It is translated as CASSHNTGSELFF. The chain recombines TRBV3-1 (or the pseudogene TRBV3-2) with TRBJ2-2, with D hard to call. The CDR3 runs to 13 residues. In germline, CDR1 is LGHDT, CDR2 YNNKEL (reference sequence). The germline V and J ends were trimmed by 3 bases and 11 bases, with 13 bases remaining between them.

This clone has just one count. The CDR3 sequence: CASSLLRTRGRETQYF. The CDR3 DNA sequence: TGTGCCAGCAGTTTACTCAGGACTAGGGGAAGGGAGACCCAGTACTTC. The chain combines TRBV27 with TRBJ2-5; 7 bases fit TRBD2. The CDR3 has 16 amino acids. CDR1 and CDR2 (germline): MNHEY, SMNVEV (reference sequence). V lost 2 bases to trimming and J lost 5 bases; unmatched junction nucleotides: 11.

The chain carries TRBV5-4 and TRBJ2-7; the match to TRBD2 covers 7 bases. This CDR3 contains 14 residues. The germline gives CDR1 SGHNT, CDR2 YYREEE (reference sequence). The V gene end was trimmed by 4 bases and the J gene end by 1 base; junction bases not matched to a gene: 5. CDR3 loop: CASSIGLVSYEQYF. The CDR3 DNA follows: TGTGCCAGCAGCATAGGACTAGTTTCCTACGAGCAGTACTTC.

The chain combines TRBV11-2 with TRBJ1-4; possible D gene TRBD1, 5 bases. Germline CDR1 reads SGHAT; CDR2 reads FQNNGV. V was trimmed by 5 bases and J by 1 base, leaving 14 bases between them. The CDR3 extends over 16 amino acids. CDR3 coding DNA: TGTGCCAGCAGCCCAAGGGGTTCGGGAACTAATGAAAAACTGTTTTTT. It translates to CASSPRGSGTNEKLFF.

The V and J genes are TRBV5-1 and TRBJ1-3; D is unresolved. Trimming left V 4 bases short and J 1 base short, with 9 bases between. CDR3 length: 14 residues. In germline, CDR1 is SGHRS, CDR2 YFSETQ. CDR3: CASSPGGSGNTIYF. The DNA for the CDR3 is TGCGCCAGCAGCCCAGGAGGGTCTGGAAACACCATATATTTT.

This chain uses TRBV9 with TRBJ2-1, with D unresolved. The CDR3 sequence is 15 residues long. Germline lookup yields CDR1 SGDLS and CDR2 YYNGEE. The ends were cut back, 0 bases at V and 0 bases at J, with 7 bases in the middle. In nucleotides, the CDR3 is TGTGCCAGCAGCGTAGCCTCACTCTCCTACAATGAGCAGTTCTTC. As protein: CASSVASLSYNEQFF.